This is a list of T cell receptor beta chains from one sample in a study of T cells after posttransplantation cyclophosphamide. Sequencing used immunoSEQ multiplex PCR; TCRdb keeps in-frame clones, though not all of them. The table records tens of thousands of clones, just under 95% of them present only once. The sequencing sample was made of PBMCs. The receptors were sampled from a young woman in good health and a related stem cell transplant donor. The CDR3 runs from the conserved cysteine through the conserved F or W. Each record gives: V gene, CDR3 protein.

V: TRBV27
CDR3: CASSFQGAGGETQYF

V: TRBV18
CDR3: CASSRDSLGDEQYF

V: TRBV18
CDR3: CASSPEFNNPNSPLHF

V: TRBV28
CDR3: CATKDSYSGNTIYF

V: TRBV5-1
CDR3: CASSLGPDRGTDTQYF

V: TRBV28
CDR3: CASSPSQGPYFSAFF

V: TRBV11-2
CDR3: CASRGLRSRSTDTQYF

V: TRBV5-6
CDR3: CASSSWDNEQFF

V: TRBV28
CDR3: CASSLPSGGQETQYF

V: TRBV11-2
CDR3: CASSRDRAGNTIYF

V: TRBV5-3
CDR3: CARSPHAGTGSRPQHF

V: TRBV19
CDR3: CASTTTGTRNSPLHF

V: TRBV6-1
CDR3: CASNSGGGTQYF

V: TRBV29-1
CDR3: CSVEQPYTGELFF

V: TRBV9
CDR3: CASSAGTLGAEAFF

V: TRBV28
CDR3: CASWETISNQPQHF

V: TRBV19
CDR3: CATSLGGGWTEAFF

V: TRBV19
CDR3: CASTLGGTDYGYTF

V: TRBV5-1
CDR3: CASNTDSTPSGYTF

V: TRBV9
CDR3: CASSVETSGGLNTGELFF

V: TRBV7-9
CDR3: CASSAAREQFF

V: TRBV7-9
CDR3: CASSRRTGDYEQYF

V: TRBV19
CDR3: CASLDRPNTEAFF

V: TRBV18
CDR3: CASSPRVNNAYEQYF

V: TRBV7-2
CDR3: CASSFSGLAREQYF

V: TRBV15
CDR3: CATSRFGVGGWNEQFF

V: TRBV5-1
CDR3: CASSLGQGPTEAFF

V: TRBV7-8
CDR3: CASSSDRGNSPLHF

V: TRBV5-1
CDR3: CASSRLLRDRAYNEQFF

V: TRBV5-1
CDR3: CASSLGQGARNTEAFF

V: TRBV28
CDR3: CASRQGNGQPQHF

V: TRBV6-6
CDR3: CASSITGALLEQYF

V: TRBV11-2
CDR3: CASSSTGFRAKNIQYF

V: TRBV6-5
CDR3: CASSYTDRNSGYGYTF

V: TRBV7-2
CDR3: CAVRQVNNEQFF

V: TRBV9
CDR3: CASSVAGELFF

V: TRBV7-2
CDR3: CASSQLPLGTYGYTF

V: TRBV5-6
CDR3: CASSFVSGGEQFF

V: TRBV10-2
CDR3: CASSELAVDTQYF

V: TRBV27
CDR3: CASSLAGGSETQYF

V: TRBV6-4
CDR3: CASSARTGGAYNEQFF

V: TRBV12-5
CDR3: CASGFYQVATNEKLFF

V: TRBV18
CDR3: CASSPLVAATEAFF

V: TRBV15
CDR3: CATSGTSFHEQFF

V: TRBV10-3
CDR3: CAITDRGDTGELFF

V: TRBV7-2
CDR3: CASSLGQLSGANEQFF

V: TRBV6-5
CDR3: CASRQDRERSPLHF

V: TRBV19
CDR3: CASSISSGTSNQPQHF

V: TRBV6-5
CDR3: CASSYGRGSVQPQHF

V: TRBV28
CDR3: CASAPTAGTGFDEQYF

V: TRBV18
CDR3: CASTTGYNQPQHF

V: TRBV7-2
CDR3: CASSSQGISQPQHF